Presented here are 7 T cell receptor beta chains from one specimen sequenced in a study of cytomegalovirus exposure and HLA in healthy donors. The PCR was carried out with 60 Vbeta primers and 13 Jbeta primers. The repertoire was sequenced with immunoSEQ multiplex PCR; TCRdb's copy has only in-frame clones and lacks some. Found here are more than 85,000 clones, 15% of them singletons; the top ten hold over 0.65%. Sequenced input: PBMCs. These TCRs come from a female donor in good health and CMV-seronegative.

This clone came up a few times. The chain joins TRBV9 to TRBJ2-1, with 13 positions matching TRBD2. This CDR3 is 16 amino acids long. The V segment lost 3 bases and the J segment 5 bases; nucleotides outside the gene matches: 5. Germline V gives CDR1 SGDLS, CDR2 YYNGEE. The chain's CDR3 is CASSGGLAGVHNEQFF. The CDR3 DNA is TGTGCCAGCAGCGGAGGACTAGCGGGGGTGCACAATGAGCAGTTCTTC.

This chain connects TRBV4-1 to TRBJ2-7, with TRBD1 matching over 10 bases. The germline V gene encodes CDR1 MGHRA and CDR2 YSYEKL. The CDR3 loop spans 16 amino acids. After removal of 1 base from V and 4 bases from J, the junction contained 7 bases not matched to a gene. CDR3 in amino acids: CASSQGLGQGPYEQYF. CDR3 sequence (DNA): TGCGCCAGCAGCCAAGGATTGGGACAGGGGCCGTACGAGCAGTACTTC.

The chain carries TRBV7-9 and TRBJ1-2, with a weak D call TRBD1 (6 bases). The CDR3 loop spans 16 amino acids. Per the germline V gene, CDR1 is SEHNR and CDR2 is FQNEAQ (reference sequence). V was clipped by 2 bases and J by 4 bases, with 17 bases between them. The CDR3 is CASSLRGQNQGYGYTF. DNA for the CDR3: TGTGCCAGCAGCTTACGAGGACAGAATCAAGGCTATGGCTACACCTTC. Looking up the rest from reference TRBV7-9 and TRBJ1-2 gives the full variable domain: DTGVSQNPRHKITKRGQNVTFRCDPISEHNRLYWYRQTLGQGPEFLTYFQNEAQLEKSRLLSDRFSAERPKGSFSTLEIQRTEQGDSAMYLCASSLRGQNQGYGYTFGSGTRLTVV.

The sample holds a few counts of this clone. The V gene is TRBV29-1, the J gene TRBJ2-2, with TRBD1 as a possible D gene (6 bases). The V end lost 4 bases, the J end lost 5 bases, and 8 bases lay between the germline ends. CDR1 is SQVTM and CDR2 is ANQGSEA in the germline V gene. This CDR3 contains 12 residues. The CDR3: CSVVGQTGELFF. Written as DNA, the CDR3 is TGCAGCGTTGTCGGACAGACCGGGGAGCTGTTTTTT.

This clone came up a few times. The chain combines TRBV7-9 with TRBJ2-2, with unresolved D. Germline values: CDR1 SEHNR, CDR2 FQNEAQ (reference sequence). This CDR3 has 13 amino acids. Trimming removed 3 bases from V and 5 bases from J, with 7 bases in between. CDR3 DNA sequence: TGTGCCAGCAGCTTCTTCAGGACCGGGGAGCTGTTTTTT. Translating it yields CASSFFRTGELFF.

This clone has a handful of counts. J is TRBJ1-1 and V is TRBV7-9; maybe TRBD1 (6 bases). The CDR3 covers 17 residues. The V end was cut by 4 bases, the J end by 1 base, with 19 bases between. In germline, CDR1 is SEHNR, CDR2 FQNEAQ (reference sequence). In DNA form, the CDR3 reads TGTGCCAGCAGCTCCCGAGGGGGGGTGGGGTCGAACACTGAAGCTTTCTTT. Translated, it gives CASSSRGGVGSNTEAFF.

The chain carries TRBV7-2 and TRBJ1-4, with D possibly being TRBD1 (6 bases). CDR3 length: 15 residues. The ends were cut back, 3 bases at V and 8 bases at J, with 16 bases in the middle. Germline CDR1 and CDR2: SGHTA and FQGNSA. The CDR3 spells CASSFAPGGLEKLFF. CDR3 DNA sequence: TGTGCCAGCAGCTTCGCCCCGGGGGGGCTAGAAAAACTGTTTTTT.